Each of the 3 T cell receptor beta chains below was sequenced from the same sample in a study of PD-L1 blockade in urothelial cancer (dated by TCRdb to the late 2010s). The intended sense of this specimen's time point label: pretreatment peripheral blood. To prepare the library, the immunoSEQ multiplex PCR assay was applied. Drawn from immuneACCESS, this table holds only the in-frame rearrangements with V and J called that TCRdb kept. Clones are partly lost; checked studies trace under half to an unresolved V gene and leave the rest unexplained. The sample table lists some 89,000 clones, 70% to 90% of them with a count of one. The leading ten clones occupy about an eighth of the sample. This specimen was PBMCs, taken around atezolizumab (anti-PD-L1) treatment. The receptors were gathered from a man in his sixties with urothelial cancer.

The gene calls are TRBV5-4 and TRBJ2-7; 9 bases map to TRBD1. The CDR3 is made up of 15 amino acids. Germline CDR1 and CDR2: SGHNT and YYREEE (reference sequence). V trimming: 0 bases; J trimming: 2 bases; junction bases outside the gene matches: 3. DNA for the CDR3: TGTGCCAGCAGCTTGGTTGGGACAGGGACCTACGAGCAGTACTTC. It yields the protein CASSLVGTGTYEQYF.

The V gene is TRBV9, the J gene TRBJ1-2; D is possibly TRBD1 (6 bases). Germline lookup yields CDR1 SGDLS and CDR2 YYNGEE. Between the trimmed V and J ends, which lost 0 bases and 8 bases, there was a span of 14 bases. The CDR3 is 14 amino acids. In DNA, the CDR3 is TGTGCCAGCAGCGTAGGATGGCAGGGGAGAGGCTACACCTTC. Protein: CASSVGWQGRGYTF.

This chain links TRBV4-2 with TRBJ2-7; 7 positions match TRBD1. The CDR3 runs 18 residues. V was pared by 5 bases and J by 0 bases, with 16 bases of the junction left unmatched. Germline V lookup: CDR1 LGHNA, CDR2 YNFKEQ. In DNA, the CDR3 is TGTGCCAGCAGCTTAAGGGGGCGCGAGACACTTAGCTCCTACGAGCAGTACTTC. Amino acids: CASSLRGRETLSSYEQYF.